The 11 T cell receptor beta chains below were found in one sample sequenced in a study of beta chain features in type 1 diabetes (dated 2018 in TCRdb). The method was the immunoSEQ multiplex PCR assay. All of the isolated RNA was reverse transcribed with the High Capacity cDNA Reverse Transcription Kit, so expressed TCRB transcripts were sequenced. Sourced from immuneACCESS, this table was stored by TCRdb with only in-frame sequences that have V and J called. A share of the clones is absent; for the studies checked, an unresolved V gene accounts for under half, and the remainder has no known explanation. The sample data list roughly 290,000 clones, and roughly 8% of these were observed just once. The top ten clonotypes cover more than 1% of the sample. The sample taken for sequencing was central memory CD4+ T cells from blood. The receptors originated from a woman in her late teens or twenties in good health.

V and J are TRBV11-2 and TRBJ2-5; D ambiguous. Germline V CDR1 and CDR2: SGHAT, FQNNGV. The CDR3 has 14 amino acids. The V and J ends lost 6 bases and 5 bases respectively, with 16 bases between them. The CDR3 protein is CASSYPGQGETQYF. The CDR3 coding sequence is TGTGCCAGCAGTTATCCCGGGCAAGGGGAGACCCAGTACTTC.

This clone has a handful of counts. The chain uses TRBV9 and TRBJ1-1; 7 bases fit TRBD1. CDR1 SGDLS and CDR2 YYNGEE come from the germline V gene. The CDR3 is 15 residues long. V dropped 3 bases and J dropped 4; count of bases not matched to a gene: 9. Written as DNA, the CDR3 is TGTGCCAGCAGCGGAACAGGGGCTCGGAGCACTGAAGCTTTCTTT. This gives the protein CASSGTGARSTEAFF.

This chain uses TRBV10-3 with TRBJ2-7; no clear D. Trimming removed 3 bases at V and 7 bases at J, with 10 bases between. Germline-derived CDR1 and CDR2 are ENHRY and SYGVKD. This CDR3 is 12 amino acids long. CDR3 region: CAISDWGWEQYV. The CDR3 coding sequence is TGTGCCATCAGTGACTGGGGTTGGGAGCAGTACGTC.

This clone was detected only a few times. V usage is TRBV7-2 and J usage is TRBJ1-2, with D maybe TRBD1 (5 bases). V was shortened by 5 bases and J by 4 bases, with 11 bases between the two germline ends. Germline V gene sequence: CDR1 SGHTA, CDR2 FQGNSA. The CDR3 is 13 amino acids. The CDR3 is CASSRGTAYGYTF. The CDR3 DNA is TGTGCCAGCAGCAGAGGGACGGCCTATGGCTACACCTTC.

This clone was counted between two and nine times. The chain uses TRBV11-2 and TRBJ1-1, with 7 bases lining up with TRBD1. The CDR3 runs to 15 residues. Trimming removed 4 bases from V and 4 bases from J; junction bases left unmatched: 9. The germline V gene encodes CDR1 SGHAT and CDR2 FQNNGV. In DNA form, the CDR3 reads TGTGCCAGCAGCTCCCAACGACAGGGCGGCACTGAAGCTTTCTTT. This gives the protein CASSSQRQGGTEAFF.

The chain joins TRBV10-3 to TRBJ2-5; D unclear. Trimming took off 5 bases at V and 4 bases at J, with 5 bases between the two ends. The germline CDR1 and CDR2 sequences are ENHRY and SYGVKD. CDR3 size: 11 residues. In DNA form, the CDR3 reads TGTGCCATCAGTATAGGAGAGACCCAGTACTTC. This encodes CAISIGETQYF.

The chain employs TRBV7-2 and TRBJ2-7, with TRBD2 matching 8 bases. This CDR3 comprises 15 residues. The J segment lost 1 base and the V segment lost 4 bases, leaving 6 bases of the junction unmatched. The V gene's germline CDR1 is SGHTA and CDR2 FQGNSA. The CDR3 DNA reads TGTGCCAGCAGCTGGGGGACGGGAGGGTCCTACGAGCAGTACTTC. This translates into CASSWGTGGSYEQYF. The variable domain in full, completed from reference TRBV7-2 and TRBJ2-7, reads GAGVSQSPSNKVTEKGKDVELRCDPISGHTALYWYRQSLGQGLEFLIYFQGNSAPDKSGLPSDRFSAERTGGSVSTLTIQRTQQEDSAVYLCASSWGTGGSYEQYFGPGTRLTVT.

This clone showed up many times. The chain combines TRBV5-4 with TRBJ2-4; D possibly corresponds to TRBD1 (5 bases). V was clipped by 0 bases and J by 0 bases, with 10 bases between them. This CDR3 spans 16 amino acids. CDR1 and CDR2 from the germline V gene are SGHNT and YYREEE (reference sequence). CDR3 DNA: TGTGCCAGCAGCTTGGGACAGTTAAAAGCCAAAAACATTCAGTACTTC. It specifies CASSLGQLKAKNIQYF.

This clone was seen only a few times. This chain uses TRBV6-5 with TRBJ2-1; D is perhaps TRBD2 (5 bases). Germline V gives CDR1 MNHEY, CDR2 SVGAGI. The V end was cut by 6 bases, the J end by 16 bases, with 16 bases between. The CDR3 sequence is 11 residues long. In DNA form, the CDR3 reads TGTGCCAGCAGCCCCGACACGGGAAAATTCTTC. This codes for CASSPDTGKFF.

The rearrangement uses TRBV29-1 and TRBJ1-2; no clear D. The germline V gene encodes CDR1 SQVTM and CDR2 ANQGSEA. V dropped 1 base and J dropped 8 bases, with 17 bases sitting between them. The CDR3 runs to 14 residues. CDR3 protein: CSVEGGATDGGYTF. The CDR3 nucleotides are TGCAGCGTTGAAGGCGGTGCCACGGATGGAGGCTACACCTTC.

CDR3 loop: CASSPTGRSYNEQFF. The CDR3 bases are TGTGCCAGCAGCCCAACAGGGCGGTCCTACAATGAGCAGTTCTTC. This rearrangement joins TRBV5-5 to TRBJ2-1; a possible D gene is TRBD1 (6 bases). This CDR3 is 15 amino acids long. Germline V gives CDR1 SGHKS, CDR2 YYEKEE (reference sequence). V lost 4 bases and J lost 1, with 12 bases in between.